The 2 T cell receptor beta chains below come from one sample, sequenced in a study of blood T cell repertoires in COVID-19. Profiled with immunoSEQ multiplex PCR; TCRdb holds only in-frame clones, not every one. The profile shows approximately 45,000 clones, 75% to 90% of them singletons. Sequenced material: peripheral blood. Receptors were obtained from a woman aged 35 to 49 with acute or convalescent COVID-19.

V and J are TRBV5-5 and TRBJ2-7; 8 nucleotides align to TRBD2. With V trimmed by 7 bases and J by 5 bases, 23 bases remained unmatched. This CDR3 region has 18 residues. Per the germline V gene, CDR1 is SGHKS and CDR2 is YYEKEE (reference sequence). The CDR3 DNA is TGTGCCAGCCCCTTGCTCACTAGCGGAATACCTCCTCGCCACGAGCAGTACTTC. It codes for CASPLLTSGIPPRHEQYF.

The chain carries TRBV11-2 and TRBJ2-1; 7 bases match TRBD1. The CDR3 has 15 residues. Germline values: CDR1 SGHAT, CDR2 FQNNGV. The V gene end was trimmed by 7 bases and the J gene end by 2 bases; junction bases not matched to a gene: 8. The DNA for the CDR3 is TGTGCCAGCACCCCAGACAGGGCCCCCTACAATGAGCAGTTCTTC. Translation: CASTPDRAPYNEQFF. Together with reference TRBV11-2 and TRBJ2-1, the CDR3 gives the full variable domain: EAGVAQSPRYKIIEKRQSVAFWCNPISGHATLYWYQQILGQGPKLLIQFQNNGVVDDSQLPKDRFSAERLKGVDSTLKIQPAKLEDSAVYLCASTPDRAPYNEQFFGPGTRLTVL.